Included here is one T cell receptor (beta chain) sequence, with context. The data were produced by immunoSEQ multiplex PCR, yet TCRdb's version contains in-frame clones alone and is incomplete. The table lists around 510,000 clones, more than 95% of them singletons, with 0.055% to 0.075% in the top ten. Trimming removed 5 bases at V and 0 bases at J, with 11 bases between. CDR3 length: 15 amino acids. Germline CDR1 is MNHEY and CDR2 is SVGAGI. This sample stems from a study of shared clonotypes between healthy human individuals. The study separated CD4+ cells into CD45RA+ naive and CD45RA-negative memory subsets.

V and J are TRBV6-5 and TRBJ1-5; D might be TRBD1 (5 bases). Sequenced sample: naive CD4+ T cells sorted from blood. Subset of the sample: CD45RA+ positively selected. The clonotype was recovered from a woman in her 30s in good health. In DNA, the CDR3 is TGTGCCAGCAGTACGTTCAGGGATAGCAATCAGCCCCAGCATTTT. Protein: CASSTFRDSNQPQHF.